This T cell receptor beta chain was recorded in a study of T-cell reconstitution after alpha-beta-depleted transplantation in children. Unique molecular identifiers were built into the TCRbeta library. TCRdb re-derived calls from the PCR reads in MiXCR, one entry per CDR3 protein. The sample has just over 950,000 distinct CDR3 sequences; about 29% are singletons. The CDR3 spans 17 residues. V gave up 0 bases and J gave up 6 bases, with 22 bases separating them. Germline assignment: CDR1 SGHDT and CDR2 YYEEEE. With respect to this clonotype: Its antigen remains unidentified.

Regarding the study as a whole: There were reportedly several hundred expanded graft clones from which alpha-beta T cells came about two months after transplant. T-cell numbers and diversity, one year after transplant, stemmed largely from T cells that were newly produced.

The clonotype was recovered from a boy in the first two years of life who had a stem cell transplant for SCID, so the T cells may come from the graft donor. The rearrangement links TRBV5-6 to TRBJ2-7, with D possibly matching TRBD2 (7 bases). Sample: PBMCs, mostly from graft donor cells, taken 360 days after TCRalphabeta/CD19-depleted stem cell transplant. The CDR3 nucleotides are TGTGCCAGCAGCTTGGGAGGGGGAGGGGATAGGACGATCGAGCAGTACTTC. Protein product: CASSLGGGGDRTIEQYF.